Listed here are 5 T cell receptor beta chains from one sample, sequenced in a study of chemoradiotherapy in HPV16-positive cancers. Generated by immunoSEQ multiplex PCR, the TCRdb table keeps only in-frame clones and is missing some. Among about 16,000 clones listed, roughly 89% were seen once. The sample was blood, taken from a patient who underwent chemoradiotherapy. Every receptor here comes from a human donor with HPV-associated anogenital cancer.

The V call is TRBV10-3, the J call TRBJ2-2; TRBD2 might be the D (5 bases). The CDR3 is 14 residues long. The V end lost 3 bases, the J end lost 7 bases, and 12 bases lay between the germline ends. The germline gives CDR1 ENHRY, CDR2 SYGVKD. The CDR3 DNA reads as TGTGCCATCAGTGACCCTTTGGGAGTCGGGGAGCTGTTTTTT. As protein: CAISDPLGVGELFF.

This clone was found once. The chain joins TRBV20-1 to TRBJ2-1; the D gene is possibly TRBD2 (6 bases). Trimming cost V 0 bases and J 12 bases, with 9 bases left between them. Germline V gene sequence: CDR1 DFQATT, CDR2 SNEGSKA (reference sequence). The CDR3 spans 11 residues. CDR3 sequence reads: CSARDGRGQFF. The CDR3, as DNA: TGCAGTGCTAGAGATGGGCGGGGGCAGTTCTTC.

V gene TRBV5-1 combines with J gene TRBJ2-1, with 8 bases matching TRBD2. V shed 4 bases and J 3 bases; nucleotides not matched to a gene: 9. The CDR3 is made up of 16 amino acids. Per the germline V gene, CDR1 is SGHRS and CDR2 is YFSETQ. This CDR3 reads CASSLTEAGVYNEQFF. In DNA, the CDR3 is TGCGCCAGCAGCCTCACAGAAGCGGGAGTCTACAATGAGCAGTTCTTC.

The V gene is TRBV4-2, the J gene TRBJ1-5, with no clear D. The CDR3 contains 15 residues. Trimming pared 1 base from V and 1 base from J, leaving 8 bases between. Looked up from germline, CDR1 is LGHNA and CDR2 is YNFKEQ. Here the CDR3 reads CASSQGRRSNQPQHF. DNA for the CDR3: TGTGCCAGCAGCCAAGGTCGCAGGAGCAATCAGCCCCAGCATTTT.

The chain links TRBV11-2 to TRBJ1-1; D call uncertain. The CDR3 loop spans 15 amino acids. Deletions cut 5 bases from V and 3 bases from J, with 16 bases between. From germline, CDR1 is SGHAT and CDR2 FQNNGV. Here the CDR3 DNA reads TGTGCCAGCAGCCGCTCAGGCTTTGGGCACACTGAAGCTTTCTTT. Its protein product is CASSRSGFGHTEAFF.